These 30 T cell receptor beta chains originate from one sample sequenced in a study of early T cells in non-severe SARS-CoV-2 infection. TCRdb reprocessed the 5' RACE reads via MiXCR and lists one record per CDR3 protein. This table has some 67,000 distinct CDR3 sequences, 8% to 10% appearing once. The sample consisted of whole blood, taken at baseline. The receptors were sampled from an adult who was a healthcare worker with PCR-confirmed SARS-CoV-2 infection or an uninfected control (not recorded which).

This clonotype was seen more than once but under ten times. The CDR3 loop reads CATSRASSLNTEAFF. The CDR3 bases are TGTGCCACCAGCAGAGCCTCTTCATTGAACACTGAAGCTTTCTTT. The gene calls are TRBV15 and TRBJ1-1; D gene uncertain. The V gene's germline CDR1 is LNHNV and CDR2 YYDKDF (reference sequence). The CDR3 length is 15 residues. The V and J ends lost 1 base and 0 bases respectively, with 9 bases between them.

This clonotype was detected only a few times. The rearrangement links TRBV29-1 to TRBJ2-1; D unclear. This CDR3 comprises 10 residues. Trimming cost V 3 bases and J 9 bases, with 6 bases left between them. Germline V gene sequence: CDR1 SQVTM, CDR2 ANQGSEA. DNA of the CDR3: TGCAGCGTTGAGAGCGCTGAGCAGTTCTTC. It is translated as CSVESAEQFF.

The V gene is TRBV6-2 or TRBV6-3, the J gene TRBJ1-2; tentatively, D is TRBD1 (6 bases). The ends were cut back, 0 bases at V and 3 bases at J, with 17 bases in the middle. The V gene's germline CDR1 is MNHEY and CDR2 SVGEGT. The CDR3 runs 17 residues. The CDR3 is CASSYSKSRGVDYGYTF. DNA of the CDR3: TGTGCCAGCAGTTACTCGAAGTCGAGGGGGGTCGACTATGGCTACACCTTC.

This clonotype was counted between two and nine times. V and J are TRBV10-3 and TRBJ2-6; TRBD1 might be the D (6 bases). Germline V gene data show CDR1 as ENHRY and CDR2 as SYGVKD. With 9 bases removed from V and 1 base from J, the gap between germline ends came to 13 bases. The CDR3 has 15 amino acids. CDR3 protein: CAIGTTASGANVLTF. For the CDR3, the DNA is TGTGCCATAGGGACAACAGCTTCTGGGGCCAACGTCCTGACTTTC.

This rearrangement joins TRBV28 to TRBJ1-1; weak D call: TRBD1 (5 bases). Germline assignment: CDR1 MDHEN and CDR2 SYDVKM. V lost 7 bases, J lost 1 base, and 16 bases lay in between. The CDR3 is 15 amino acids. DNA for the CDR3: TGTGCCAGCAACCCGGGGGAAAAGGGGAACACTGAAGCTTTCTTT. Encoded protein: CASNPGEKGNTEAFF.

This rearrangement joins TRBV28 to TRBJ1-2; D might be TRBD1 (5 bases). V lost 3 bases to trimming and J lost 0 bases, with 14 bases between them. Germline assignment: CDR1 MDHEN and CDR2 SYDVKM. There are 16 residues in the CDR3. The CDR3 DNA follows: TGTGCCAGCAGTTTCCCCACGGAGACAGCTAACTATGGCTACACCTTC. It specifies CASSFPTETANYGYTF.

This clonotype was seen ten or more times. The chain combines TRBV29-1 with TRBJ2-2; 7 positions match TRBD2. V lost 5 bases and J lost 8; bases outside the gene matches: 11. In germline, CDR1 is SQVTM, CDR2 ANQGSEA. The CDR3 is made up of 14 amino acids. CDR3 region: CSVREAPNGGELFF. The CDR3 nucleotides read TGCAGCGTTCGGGAGGCCCCGAACGGAGGGGAGCTGTTTTTT.

This clonotype was seen ten or more times. The chain is built from TRBV5-1 and TRBJ2-1; 12 bases map to TRBD2. The CDR3 runs 18 residues. V dropped 0 bases and J dropped 9; count of bases not matched to a gene: 13. Germline CDR1 is SGHRS and CDR2 is YFSETQ. Written as DNA, the CDR3 is TGCGCCAGCAGCTTGGGTCCCTCGGGACTAGCGGGCCAGGGTGAGCAGTTCTTC. It is translated as CASSLGPSGLAGQGEQFF.

This clonotype appeared many times. This chain uses TRBV25-1 with TRBJ1-6; tentative D call: TRBD1 (6 bases). The ends were cut back, 2 bases at V and 6 bases at J, with 26 bases in the middle. The CDR3 totals 20 residues. The V gene's germline CDR1 is MGHDK and CDR2 SYGVNS. The CDR3 reads CASSERWGHPRYTINSPLHF. CDR3 bases: TGTGCCAGCAGTGAACGTTGGGGGCACCCTCGCTACACTATTAATTCACCCCTCCACTTT.

Ten or more counts support this clonotype. The chain employs TRBV3-1 and TRBJ2-1, with D possibly matching TRBD2 (5 bases). Germline CDR1 and CDR2: LGHDT and YNNKEL (reference sequence). V gave up 2 bases and J gave up 9 bases, with 14 bases separating them. This CDR3 contains 14 residues. CDR3 DNA sequence: TGTGCCAGCAGCCAAAATGAGGGTCGAAGTGAGCAGTTCTTC. The encoded protein is CASSQNEGRSEQFF.

This clonotype is deemed medium-sized. This chain joins TRBV28 and TRBJ2-7; D is unclear. The CDR3 covers 15 residues. In germline, CDR1 is MDHEN, CDR2 SYDVKM. V lost 6 bases, J lost 1 base, and 16 bases lay in between. Here the CDR3 reads CASRSSKRVSYEQYF. Written as DNA, the CDR3 is TGTGCCAGCAGATCGAGCAAAAGGGTATCCTACGAGCAGTACTTC. Looking up the rest from reference TRBV28 and TRBJ2-7 gives the full variable domain: DVKVTQSSRYLVKRTGEKVFLECVQDMDHENMFWYRQDPGLGLRLIYFSYDVKMKEKGDIPEGYSVSREKKERFSLILESASTNQTSMYLCASRSSKRVSYEQYFGPGTRLTVT.

In this sample, this clonotype turned up many times. Written as DNA, the CDR3 is TGTGCCAGCAGTTACTCCTCGCCTCTAGCGGGAGTTTACGATACGCAGTATTTT. This gives the protein CASSYSSPLAGVYDTQYF. The chain joins TRBV6-6 to TRBJ2-3, with TRBD2 matching over 10 bases. Germline lookup yields CDR1 MNHNY and CDR2 SVGAGI (reference sequence). The CDR3 has 18 amino acids. V lost 0 bases to trimming and J lost 6 bases; unmatched junction nucleotides: 12.

In its sample, this clonotype was seen a few times. The genes are TRBV13 and TRBJ2-7, with D possibly being TRBD1 (5 bases). The V and J ends lost 6 bases and 0 bases respectively, with 9 bases between them. Germline CDR1 is PRHDT and CDR2 is FYEKMQ (reference sequence). This CDR3 region has 13 residues. CDR3 sequence: CASRMDNSYEQYF. The CDR3 DNA reads as TGTGCCAGCAGAATGGACAACTCCTACGAGCAGTACTTC.

This clonotype was seen repeatedly, ten times or more. CDR3 protein: CASSQDYTDTQYF. DNA for the CDR3: TGCGCCAGCAGCCAAGACTATACAGATACGCAGTATTTT. The chain is built from TRBV4-1 and TRBJ2-3; no clear D. Germline values: CDR1 MGHRA, CDR2 YSYEKL. With 0 bases removed from V and 3 bases from J, the gap between germline ends came to 4 bases. The CDR3 extends over 13 amino acids.

This clonotype was counted many times. J is TRBJ2-2 and V is TRBV20-1; the D gene is possibly TRBD2 (6 bases). The CDR3 contains 18 residues. The germline gives CDR1 DFQATT, CDR2 SNEGSKA (reference sequence). The V gene lost 1 base and the J gene lost 0 bases, with 18 bases spanning the gap. The CDR3 region is CSARGGMGSGANTGELFF. The CDR3 coding sequence is TGCAGTGCTAGAGGGGGGATGGGTAGCGGAGCGAACACCGGGGAGCTGTTTTTT.

This clonotype was seen a handful of times. The J gene is TRBJ2-3, the V gene TRBV7-9; tentatively, D is TRBD2 (6 bases). The CDR3 spans 18 residues. V lost 3 bases, J lost 4 bases, and 23 bases lay in between. Germline CDR1 SEHNR, CDR2 FQNEAQ (reference sequence). The CDR3 protein is CASSFLLSEGLSADTQYF. The CDR3 nucleotides read TGTGCCAGCAGCTTCCTCCTCTCCGAGGGACTTTCGGCAGATACGCAGTATTTT.

This sequence joins TRBV18 and TRBJ1-2; D remains ambiguous. With 3 bases removed from V and 8 bases from J, the gap between germline ends came to 13 bases. The CDR3 is 13 amino acids. Per germline, CDR1 KGHSH and CDR2 LQKENI. Here the CDR3 reads CASSPWGGVGYTF. In DNA form, the CDR3 reads TGTGCCAGCTCACCTTGGGGTGGCGTCGGCTACACCTTC.

This clonotype was observed a few times. The chain couples TRBV19 to TRBJ2-6, with D perhaps matching TRBD2 (5 bases). The ends were cut back, 3 bases at V and 0 bases at J, with 9 bases in the middle. The germline gives CDR1 LNHDA, CDR2 SQIVND (reference sequence). The length of the CDR3 is 16 residues. In DNA, the CDR3 is TGTGCCAGTAGTATGACGGGAAGCTCTGGGGCCAACGTCCTGACTTTC. It translates to CASSMTGSSGANVLTF.

This clonotype came up many times. The genes are TRBV27 and TRBJ2-5, with TRBD1 identical over 10 bases. This CDR3 is built from 14 residues. The trim removed 6 bases at V and 4 bases at J, leaving 5 bases unmatched. Germline V gene sequence: CDR1 MNHEY, CDR2 SMNVEV (reference sequence). This chain's CDR3 is CASRTGTGVETQYF. The CDR3 DNA reads TGTGCCAGCAGAACCGGGACAGGGGTAGAGACCCAGTACTTC.

The V gene is TRBV10-3, the J gene TRBJ1-1; possibly TRBD1 for D (5 bases). Between the trimmed V and J ends, which lost 9 bases and 5 bases, there was a span of 16 bases. Germline CDR1 reads ENHRY; CDR2 reads SYGVKD. CDR3 length equals 13 residues. For the CDR3, the DNA is TGTGCCATGGGCGAGGGACCGGGGACTGAAGCTTTCTTT. Its protein is CAMGEGPGTEAFF.

There are many counts of this clonotype. CDR3 protein: CASSLAANTGELFF. CDR3 in DNA: TGTGCCAGCAGCCTAGCGGCGAACACCGGGGAGCTGTTTTTT. The J gene is TRBJ2-2, the V gene TRBV11-3, with 7 bases that match TRBD2. The CDR3 covers 14 residues. Looked up from germline, CDR1 is SGHNT and CDR2 is YENEEA. The ends lost 5 bases at V and 0 bases at J; junction bases unmatched: 0.

The rearrangement joins TRBV20-1 to TRBJ2-7; TRBD2 might be the D (7 bases). CDR1 and CDR2 (germline): DFQATT, SNEGSKA (reference sequence). The germline V and J ends were trimmed by 1 base and 7 bases, with 17 bases remaining between them. This CDR3 has 14 residues. The CDR3 sequence is CSARGPAGATEQYF. The DNA for the CDR3 is TGCAGTGCTAGAGGGCCTGCGGGGGCTACGGAGCAGTACTTC.

This chain uses TRBV6-5 with TRBJ2-3, with D uncertain. Germline CDR1 and CDR2: MNHEY and SVGAGI. This CDR3 spans 16 amino acids. V lost 0 bases to trimming and J lost 1 base, with 11 bases between them. CDR3 in amino acids: CASSYSAVSGTDTQYF. The CDR3 DNA reads as TGTGCCAGCAGTTACTCGGCGGTATCGGGCACAGATACGCAGTATTTT.

This clonotype turned up a few times. It may be a read error: a sequence one base away is much more abundant. The chain has TRBV29-1 and TRBJ2-5; D gene ambiguous. The CDR3 covers 14 residues. CDR1 SQVTM and CDR2 ANQGSEA come from the germline V gene. DNA for the CDR3: TGCGGCGCCAAGAGAGATTCCTCGCAAGAGACCCAGTACTTC. It specifies CGAKRDSSQETQYF.

In nucleotides, the CDR3 is TGTGCCAGCAGCTTAGGGGAGAATTCACCCCTCCACTTT. Protein: CASSLGENSPLHF. The chain recombines TRBV7-2 with TRBJ1-6; D is unresolved. Per germline, CDR1 SGHTA and CDR2 FQGNSA. This CDR3 contains 13 residues. Trimming cost V 1 base and J 7 bases, with 5 bases left between them.

This clonotype was counted only a few times. The chain joins TRBV7-2 to TRBJ2-7; 12 bases are shared with TRBD1. CDR1 SGHTA and CDR2 FQGNSA come from the germline V gene. The CDR3 has 13 residues. Trimming cost V 4 bases and J 7 bases; bases outside gene matches: 2. The CDR3 region has the DNA TGTGCCAGCAGCTGGGACAGGGGGCGAGAGCAGTACTTC. Encoded protein: CASSWDRGREQYF. The full variable domain, rest sourced from reference TRBV7-2 and TRBJ2-7, is GAGVSQSPSNKVTEKGKDVELRCDPISGHTALYWYRQSLGQGLEFLIYFQGNSAPDKSGLPSDRFSAERTGGSVSTLTIQRTQQEDSAVYLCASSWDRGREQYFGPGTRLTVT.

The chain recombines TRBV29-1 with TRBJ1-2; TRBD1 is a possible D gene (5 bases). The germline V gene encodes CDR1 SQVTM and CDR2 ANQGSEA. This CDR3 is 14 amino acids long. V was clipped by 3 bases and J by 5 bases, with 16 bases between them. The CDR3 sequence is CSVDRGREPYGYTF. The DNA of the CDR3 is TGCAGCGTTGATAGGGGCAGGGAACCTTATGGCTACACCTTC.

The sample holds a few counts of this clonotype. The chain has TRBV7-9 and TRBJ2-1; 7 bases fit TRBD2. Germline-derived CDR1 and CDR2 are SEHNR and FQNEAQ (reference sequence). Trimming cost V 2 bases and J 1 base; bases outside gene matches: 5. The CDR3 spans 16 residues. The CDR3 region has the DNA TGTGCCAGCAGCTTACCTCGCGGGAGATCCTACAATGAGCAGTTCTTC. Translating it yields CASSLPRGRSYNEQFF.

This clonotype occurred a few times. The rearrangement links TRBV24-1 to TRBJ1-1; D may be TRBD1 (6 bases). Germline V CDR1 and CDR2: KGHDR, SFDVKD. There are 14 residues in the CDR3. Deletions cut 3 bases from V and 8 bases from J, with 15 bases between. CDR3 region: CATSDTISGAEAFF. DNA of the CDR3: TGTGCCACCAGTGATACCATCTCAGGGGCAGAAGCTTTCTTT.

This clonotype was found a few times. The chain couples TRBV11-1 to TRBJ2-1; 8 nucleotides align to TRBD2. V dropped 5 bases and J dropped 4; count of bases not matched to a gene: 10. Germline CDR1 and CDR2: SGHAT and FQDESV (reference sequence). The CDR3 is made up of 16 amino acids. CDR3 in DNA: TGTGCCAGCAGCCGGTGGAGCGGGAGTAGGTACAATGAGCAGTTCTTC. Protein: CASSRWSGSRYNEQFF.